This entry lists 28 T cell receptor beta chains sequenced from one sample in a study of shared clonotypes between healthy human individuals. This table comes from immunoSEQ multiplex PCR, and its TCRdb copy is limited to in-frame clones, with some not included. The sample consists of roughly 1.4 million clones, 98% to 99% of them appearing once. Sample: naive CD4+ T cells sorted from blood. Subset noted: CD45RA+ positively selected. These receptors were taken from a man in his thirties or forties in good health.

This clone was seen a handful of times. The same CDR3 is also encoded by other DNA sequences in this sample. CDR3 nucleotides: TGTGCCAGCAGTAGGGACGGGAGCTCCTACGAGCAGTACTTC. Its translation: CASSRDGSSYEQYF. The chain couples TRBV27 to TRBJ2-7; TRBD2 is a possible D gene (6 bases). Trimming cost V 5 bases and J 0 bases, with 11 bases left between them. This CDR3 has 14 residues. Germline values: CDR1 MNHEY, CDR2 SMNVEV (reference sequence).

The V gene is TRBV13, the J gene TRBJ2-7, with a possible D match to TRBD1 (6 bases). Trimming removed 5 bases from V and 3 bases from J, with 11 bases in between. The germline gives CDR1 PRHDT, CDR2 FYEKMQ (reference sequence). CDR3 size: 13 residues. Here the CDR3 reads CASSSQQGYEQYF. The CDR3 bases are TGTGCCAGCAGCAGTCAACAGGGCTACGAGCAGTACTTC.

The chain is built from TRBV7-2 and TRBJ2-7; D unresolved. Germline CDR1 reads SGHTA; CDR2 reads FQGNSA. This CDR3 comprises 14 residues. V lost 1 base to trimming and J lost 0 bases, with 7 bases between them. The DNA of the CDR3 is TGTGCCAGCAGCTTAGACTTACCCTCCTACGAGCAGTACTTC. As protein: CASSLDLPSYEQYF. The full variable domain, in which reference TRBV7-2 and TRBJ2-7 provide the parts outside the CDR3, is GAGVSQSPSNKVTEKGKDVELRCDPISGHTALYWYRQSLGQGLEFLIYFQGNSAPDKSGLPSDRFSAERTGGSVSTLTIQRTQQEDSAVYLCASSLDLPSYEQYFGPGTRLTVT.

J is TRBJ2-7 and V is TRBV7-2, with D maybe TRBD1 (6 bases). V was trimmed by 2 bases and J by 5 bases, leaving 13 bases between them. Germline CDR1 reads SGHTA; CDR2 reads FQGNSA. This CDR3 is built from 14 residues. CDR3 nucleotide sequence: TGTGCCAGCAGCTTACAGGGGAGAGGGAACGAGCAGTACTTC. Translating gives CASSLQGRGNEQYF.

The CDR3 DNA sequence: TGCGCCAGCAGTGACACTAGCAGCCGCTCCACTACGCAGTATTTT. It is translated as CASSDTSSRSTTQYF. J is TRBJ2-3 and V is TRBV10-2; D possibly corresponds to TRBD2 (6 bases). The germline gives CDR1 WSHSY, CDR2 SAAADI. This CDR3 comprises 15 residues. Trimming shortened V by 3 bases and J by 8 bases, and 18 bases separated the two germline ends.

The rearrangement links TRBV5-4 to TRBJ2-1; TRBD2 is a possible D gene (6 bases). The V end was cut by 4 bases, the J end by 3 bases, with 14 bases between. The germline CDR1 and CDR2 sequences are SGHNT and YYREEE (reference sequence). The CDR3 consists of 15 residues. The CDR3 DNA follows: TGTGCCAGCAGCCCCCGGGAGCTGGTCTACAATGAGCAGTTCTTC. Protein: CASSPRELVYNEQFF.

V gene TRBV28 combines with J gene TRBJ1-2; D remains unclear. V lost 6 bases and J 4 bases, leaving 6 bases between the germline ends. The CDR3 contains 11 residues. In germline, CDR1 is MDHEN, CDR2 SYDVKM. CDR3 in DNA: TGTGCCAGCAGGGATTCCTATGGCTACACCTTC. As protein: CASRDSYGYTF.

This clone was recorded only once. This specimen includes other DNA sequences encoding the same CDR3. The CDR3 is CASSVTGGNQPQHF. CDR3 DNA sequence: TGTGCCAGCAGCGTCACAGGGGGGAATCAGCCCCAGCATTTT. The chain links TRBV9 to TRBJ1-5, with TRBD1 matching 8 bases. The V gene's germline CDR1 is SGDLS and CDR2 YYNGEE. Trimming took 2 bases from V and 4 from J; bases not matched to a gene: 2. The CDR3 is 14 residues long.

The chain couples TRBV19 to TRBJ2-1, with a possible D match to TRBD2 (6 bases). Trimming removed 6 bases at V and 1 base at J, with 13 bases between. This CDR3 is built from 15 residues. CDR1 is LNHDA, CDR2 SQIVND, per germline (reference sequence). The CDR3 reads CASSGSAISYNEQFF. The CDR3 DNA reads TGTGCCAGTAGCGGGAGCGCCATTTCCTACAATGAGCAGTTCTTC.

The chain combines TRBV4-2 with TRBJ1-2; D might be TRBD1 (5 bases). Germline-derived CDR1 and CDR2 are LGHNA and YNFKEQ. The CDR3 sequence is 17 residues long. With 0 bases removed from V and 8 bases from J, the gap between germline ends came to 22 bases. This chain's CDR3 is CASSQDVSSGAARGYTF. In DNA, the CDR3 is TGTGCCAGCAGCCAAGATGTTAGTTCCGGGGCGGCGAGGGGCTACACCTTC.

The V and J genes are TRBV2 and TRBJ1-5; no reliable D call. The length of the CDR3 is 14 residues. Germline loops: CDR1 SNHLY, CDR2 FYNNEI. V lost 6 bases to trimming and J lost 4 bases, with 13 bases between them. In DNA, the CDR3 is TGTGCCAGCAGCGCGGACGTAAAAAATCAGCCCCAGCATTTT. Translation: CASSADVKNQPQHF.

The rearrangement uses TRBV7-9 and TRBJ2-4; D is undetermined. This CDR3 has 17 amino acids. CDR1 and CDR2 (germline): SEHNR, FQNEAQ (reference sequence). Trimming pared 5 bases from V and 6 bases from J, leaving 23 bases between. The DNA of the CDR3 is TGTGCCAGCAGCCGTCCAAACGCCCGGGCCCGAGGAAACATTCAGTACTTC. It specifies CASSRPNARARGNIQYF.

The V and J genes are TRBV7-6 and TRBJ2-1, with D unclear. The germline gives CDR1 SGHVS, CDR2 FNYEAQ. Trimming left V 5 bases short and J 2 bases short, with 13 bases between. The CDR3 has 15 residues. CDR3 in DNA: TGTGCCAGCAGCCTCGACCTTGCGACCTACAATGAGCAGTTCTTC. It encodes CASSLDLATYNEQFF.

V usage is TRBV7-8 and J usage is TRBJ2-1; 9 bases agree with TRBD2. J lost 4 bases, V lost 1 base, and 2 bases had no gene match. The CDR3 sequence is 15 residues long. Germline values: CDR1 SGHVS, CDR2 FQNEAQ. The CDR3, as DNA: TGTGCCAGCAGCTTAGTAGCGGGAGTTTACAATGAGCAGTTCTTC. Translated: CASSLVAGVYNEQFF. The whole variable domain, filled in from reference TRBV7-8 and TRBJ2-1, reads GAGVSQSPRYKVAKRGQDVALRCDPISGHVSLFWYQQALGQGPEFLTYFQNEAQLDKSGLPSDRFFAERPEGSVSTLKIQRTQQEDSAVYLCASSLVAGVYNEQFFGPGTRLTVL.

The rearrangement joins TRBV18 to TRBJ2-7; D gene ambiguous. In germline, CDR1 is KGHSH, CDR2 LQKENI. This CDR3 is 15 amino acids long. The germline V and J ends were trimmed by 5 bases and 9 bases, with 23 bases remaining between them. In DNA, the CDR3 is TGTGCCAGCTCAAAGTCTCTCCAGGACCTGACGTCGCAGTACTTC. It is translated as CASSKSLQDLTSQYF.

J is TRBJ2-1 and V is TRBV10-2, with D maybe TRBD2 (5 bases). Trimming took 6 bases from V and 8 from J, leaving 14 bases between them. The CDR3 contains 13 residues. Germline V gives CDR1 WSHSY, CDR2 SAAADI. CDR3 protein: CASRETSPDEQFF. The CDR3, as DNA: TGCGCCAGCAGGGAAACTAGTCCGGATGAGCAGTTCTTC.

The chain uses TRBV28 and TRBJ2-1; D perhaps matches TRBD2 (6 bases). The CDR3 covers 13 residues. Trimming took off 8 bases at V and 10 bases at J, with 18 bases between the two ends. Germline CDR1 reads MDHEN; CDR2 reads SYDVKM. CDR3 nucleotides: TGTGCCAGCGGGGAACGGACTATGTTAGAGCAGTTCTTC. Translated, it gives CASGERTMLEQFF.

The chain couples TRBV6-1 to TRBJ2-7; 8 nucleotides match TRBD2. This CDR3 region has 16 residues. With V trimmed by 3 bases and J by 0 bases, 7 bases remained unmatched. Germline V CDR1 and CDR2: MNHNS, SASEGT. CDR3 nucleotide sequence: TGTGCCAGCAGTGACCATAGCGGGATTAGCTCCTACGAGCAGTACTTC. This translates into CASSDHSGISSYEQYF.

This clone was seen only once. CDR3 residues: CASSWTPSTNEKLFF. CDR3 DNA sequence: TGTGCCAGCAGTTGGACGCCTTCAACTAATGAAAAACTGTTTTTT. The chain links TRBV28 to TRBJ1-4; D is undetermined. Trimming shortened V by 4 bases and J by 0 bases, and 9 bases separated the two germline ends. The CDR3 runs 15 residues. Germline V gene lookup returns CDR1 MDHEN and CDR2 SYDVKM.

The chain joins TRBV2 to TRBJ2-5, with D possibly called TRBD1 or TRBD2 (5 bases each). The V gene lost 4 bases and the J gene lost 5 bases, with 14 bases spanning the gap. The CDR3 length is 14 residues. The germline gives CDR1 SNHLY, CDR2 FYNNEI. The CDR3 region is CASSAGTLGETQYF. The CDR3 nucleotides are TGTGCCAGCAGTGCGGGGACCCTAGGGGAGACCCAGTACTTC.

The V gene is TRBV29-1, the J gene TRBJ1-1, with D possibly matching TRBD1 (6 bases). V was pared by 6 bases and J by 3 bases, with 14 bases between. The germline V gene has CDR1 SQVTM and CDR2 ANQGSEA. The CDR3 has 13 residues. Here the CDR3 reads CSVMGAVDTEAFF. The CDR3 DNA sequence: TGCAGCGTCATGGGGGCGGTTGACACTGAAGCTTTCTTT.

The chain is built from TRBV18 and TRBJ1-1; D gene unclear. The CDR3 is made up of 16 amino acids. CDR1 and CDR2 (germline): KGHSH, LQKENI. V lost 1 base and J 3 bases, leaving 15 bases between the germline ends. CDR3 region: CASSPLMRQRDTEAFF. CDR3 coding DNA: TGTGCCAGCTCACCACTGATGAGGCAGCGGGACACTGAAGCTTTCTTT.

The chain uses TRBV2 and TRBJ2-3, with 9 bases fitting TRBD2. Germline V gene lookup returns CDR1 SNHLY and CDR2 FYNNEI. V trimming: 5 bases; J trimming: 0 bases; junction bases outside the gene matches: 9. The CDR3 has 17 residues. The CDR3 sequence is CASSPRLAVPSTDTQYF. The CDR3 DNA reads TGTGCCAGCAGTCCCAGACTAGCGGTCCCTAGCACAGATACGCAGTATTTT.

This clone was observed a single time. V gene TRBV5-6 combines with J gene TRBJ2-2, with D possibly TRBD1 on 6 matching bases. This CDR3 has 15 amino acids. The germline V gene has CDR1 SGHDT and CDR2 YYEEEE. The germline V and J ends were trimmed by 2 bases and 7 bases, with 15 bases remaining between them. The CDR3 nucleotides are TGTGCCAGCAGCTTAACTCTCGGGACACACGGGGAGCTGTTTTTT. This translates into CASSLTLGTHGELFF. Variable domain in full (rest from reference TRBV5-6 and TRBJ2-2): DAGVTQSPTHLIKTRGQQVTLRCSPKSGHDTVSWYQQALGQGPQFIFQYYEEEERQRGNFPDRFSGHQFPNYSSELNVNALLLGDSALYLCASSLTLGTHGELFFGEGSRLTVL.

V and J are TRBV28 and TRBJ2-3, with D perhaps TRBD1 (5 bases). V lost 3 bases to trimming and J lost 2 bases, with 6 bases between them. Germline values: CDR1 MDHEN, CDR2 SYDVKM. The CDR3 totals 13 residues. The CDR3 DNA sequence: TGTGCCAGCAGTTTGACAGCCACAGATACGCAGTATTTT. This codes for CASSLTATDTQYF.

DNA for the CDR3: TGTGCCAGCAGCTCCCCTAACACAGATACGCAGTATTTT. Protein: CASSSPNTDTQYF. The rearrangement joins TRBV5-4 to TRBJ2-3; D uncertain. The CDR3 covers 13 residues. V lost 3 bases and J lost 2, with 7 bases in between. Germline V gene data show CDR1 as SGHNT and CDR2 as YYREEE (reference sequence).

A remark on this clone: Other DNA sequences of this sample code for an identical CDR3. V gene TRBV7-9 combines with J gene TRBJ1-5; unclear D gene. V was trimmed by 1 base and J by 4 bases, leaving 2 bases between them. The length of the CDR3 is 12 residues. Germline V gene data show CDR1 as SEHNR and CDR2 as FQNEAQ (reference sequence). The CDR3 region is CASSLGNQPQHF. CDR3 coding DNA: TGTGCCAGCAGCTTAGGGAATCAGCCCCAGCATTTT.

V usage is TRBV9 and J usage is TRBJ2-7, with 7 bases identical to TRBD2. Germline CDR1 reads SGDLS; CDR2 reads YYNGEE. The CDR3 has 14 amino acids. With V trimmed by 1 base and J by 7 bases, 8 bases remained unmatched. The CDR3 spells CASSVRTDGGEQYF. CDR3 in DNA: TGTGCCAGCAGCGTACGCACCGACGGGGGGGAGCAGTACTTC.